Shown below are 2 T cell receptor beta chains from a single sample sequenced in a study of monozygotic twins with inflammatory bowel disease. Using the 5' RACE reads, TCRdb records one entry per CDR3 protein without DNA. In all, the sample yields fewer than 350,000 distinct CDR3 sequences. The specimen sequenced was blood. Receptors were obtained from a human donor with ulcerative colitis or Crohn's disease, or a healthy co-twin of an affected twin (not recorded which).

This chain links TRBV7-9 with TRBJ1-2. CDR1 is SEHNR, CDR2 FQNEAQ, per germline (reference sequence). The CDR3 spans 15 residues. CDR3: CASSLSERDNYGYTF.

The chain is built from TRBV12-3 or TRBV12-4 and TRBJ2-3. The CDR3 length is 15 residues. The CDR3 loop reads CASSLALAGTDTQYF.